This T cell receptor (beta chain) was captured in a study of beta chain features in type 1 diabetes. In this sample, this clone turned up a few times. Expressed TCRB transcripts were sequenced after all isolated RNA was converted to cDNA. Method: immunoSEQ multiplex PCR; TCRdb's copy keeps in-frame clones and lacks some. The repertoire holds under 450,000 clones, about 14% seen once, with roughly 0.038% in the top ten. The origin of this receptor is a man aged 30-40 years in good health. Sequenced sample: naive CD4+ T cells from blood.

CDR3 nucleotide sequence: TGTGCCAGCATGGACGCCGGGTACACCGGGGAGCTGTTTTTT. This gives the protein CASMDAGYTGELFF. The chain employs TRBV5-4 and TRBJ2-2; D is uncertain. V gave up 6 bases and J gave up 3 bases, with 12 bases separating them. CDR3 length equals 14 residues. The germline gives CDR1 SGHNT, CDR2 YYREEE (reference sequence).